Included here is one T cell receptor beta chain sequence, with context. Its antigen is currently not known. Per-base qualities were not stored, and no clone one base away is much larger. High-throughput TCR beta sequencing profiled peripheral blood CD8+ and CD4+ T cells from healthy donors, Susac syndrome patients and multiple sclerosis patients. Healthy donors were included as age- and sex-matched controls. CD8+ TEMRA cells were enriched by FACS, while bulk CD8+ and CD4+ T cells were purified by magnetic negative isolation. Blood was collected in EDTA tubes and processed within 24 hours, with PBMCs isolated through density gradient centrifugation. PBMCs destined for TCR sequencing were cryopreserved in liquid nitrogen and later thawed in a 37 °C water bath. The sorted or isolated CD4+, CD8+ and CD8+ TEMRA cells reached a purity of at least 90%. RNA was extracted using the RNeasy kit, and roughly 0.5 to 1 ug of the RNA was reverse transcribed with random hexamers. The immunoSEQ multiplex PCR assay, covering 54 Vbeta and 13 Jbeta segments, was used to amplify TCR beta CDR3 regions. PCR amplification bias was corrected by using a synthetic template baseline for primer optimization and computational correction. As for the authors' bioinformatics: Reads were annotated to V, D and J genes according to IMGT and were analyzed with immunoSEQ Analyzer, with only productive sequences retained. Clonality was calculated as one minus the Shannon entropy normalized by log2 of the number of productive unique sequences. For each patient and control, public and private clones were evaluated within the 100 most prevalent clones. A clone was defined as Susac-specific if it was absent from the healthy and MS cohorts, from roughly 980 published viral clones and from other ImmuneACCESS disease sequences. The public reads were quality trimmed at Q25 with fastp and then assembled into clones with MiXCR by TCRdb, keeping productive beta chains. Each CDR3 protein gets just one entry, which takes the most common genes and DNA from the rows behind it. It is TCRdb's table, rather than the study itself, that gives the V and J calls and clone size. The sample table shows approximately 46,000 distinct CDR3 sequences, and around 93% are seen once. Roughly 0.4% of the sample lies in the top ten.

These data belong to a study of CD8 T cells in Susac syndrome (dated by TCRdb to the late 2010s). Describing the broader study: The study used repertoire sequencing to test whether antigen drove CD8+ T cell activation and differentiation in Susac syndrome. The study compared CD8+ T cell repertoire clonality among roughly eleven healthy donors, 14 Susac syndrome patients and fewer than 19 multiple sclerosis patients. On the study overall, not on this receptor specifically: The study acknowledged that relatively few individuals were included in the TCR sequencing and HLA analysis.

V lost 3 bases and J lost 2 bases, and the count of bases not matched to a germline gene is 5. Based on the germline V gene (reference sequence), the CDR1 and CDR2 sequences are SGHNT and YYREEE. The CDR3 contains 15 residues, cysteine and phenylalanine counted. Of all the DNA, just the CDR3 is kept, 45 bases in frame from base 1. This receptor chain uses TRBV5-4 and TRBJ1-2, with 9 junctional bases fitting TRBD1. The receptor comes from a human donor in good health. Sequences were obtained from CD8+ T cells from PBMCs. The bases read TGTGCCAGCAGCTCACGGGACAGGGTGAACTATGGCTACACCTTC. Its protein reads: CASSSRDRVNYGYTF.